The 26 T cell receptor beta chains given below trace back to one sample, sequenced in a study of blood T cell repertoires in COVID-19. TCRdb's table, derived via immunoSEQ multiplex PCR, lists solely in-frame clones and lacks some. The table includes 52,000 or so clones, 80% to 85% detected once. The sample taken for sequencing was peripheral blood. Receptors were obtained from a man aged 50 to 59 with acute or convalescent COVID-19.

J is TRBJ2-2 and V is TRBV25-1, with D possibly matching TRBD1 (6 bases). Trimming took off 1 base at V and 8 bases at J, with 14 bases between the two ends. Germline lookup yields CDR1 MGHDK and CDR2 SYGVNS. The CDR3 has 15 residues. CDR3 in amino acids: CASSEWDTLSGELFF. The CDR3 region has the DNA TGTGCCAGCAGTGAATGGGACACGCTTTCTGGGGAGCTGTTTTTT.

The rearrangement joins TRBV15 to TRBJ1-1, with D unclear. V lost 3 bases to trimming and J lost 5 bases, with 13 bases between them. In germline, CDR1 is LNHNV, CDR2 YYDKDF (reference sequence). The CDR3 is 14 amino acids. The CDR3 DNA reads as TGTGCCACCAGCAGCCGCCGGGAGGAGACTGAAGCTTTCTTT. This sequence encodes CATSSRREETEAFF.

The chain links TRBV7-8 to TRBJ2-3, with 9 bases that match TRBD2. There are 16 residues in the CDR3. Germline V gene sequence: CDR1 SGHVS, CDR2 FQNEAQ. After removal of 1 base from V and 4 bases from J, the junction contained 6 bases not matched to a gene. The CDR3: CASSLVSGGLSDTQYF. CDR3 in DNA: TGTGCCAGCAGCTTAGTTAGCGGGGGATTGTCAGATACGCAGTATTTT.

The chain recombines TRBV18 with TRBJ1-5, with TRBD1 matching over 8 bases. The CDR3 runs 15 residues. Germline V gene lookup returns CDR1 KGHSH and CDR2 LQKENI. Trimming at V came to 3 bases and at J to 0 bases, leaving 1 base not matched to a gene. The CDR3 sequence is CASSPGQASNQPQHF. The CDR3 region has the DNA TGTGCCAGCTCACCGGGACAGGCTAGCAATCAGCCCCAGCATTTT.

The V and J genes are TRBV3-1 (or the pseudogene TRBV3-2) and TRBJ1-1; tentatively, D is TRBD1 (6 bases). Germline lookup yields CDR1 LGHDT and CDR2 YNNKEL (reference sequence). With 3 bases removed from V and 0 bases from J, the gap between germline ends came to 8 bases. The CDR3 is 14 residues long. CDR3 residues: CASSQSGVNTEAFF. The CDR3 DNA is TGTGCCAGCAGCCAGTCAGGGGTGAACACTGAAGCTTTCTTT.

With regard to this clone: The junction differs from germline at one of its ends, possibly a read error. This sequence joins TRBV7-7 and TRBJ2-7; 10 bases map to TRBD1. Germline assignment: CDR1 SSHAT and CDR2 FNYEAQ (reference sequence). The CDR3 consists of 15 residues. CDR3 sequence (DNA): TGTGCTAGCAGCTCGGGACAGGGGTACTCCTACGAGCAGTACTTC. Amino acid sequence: CASSSGQGYSYEQYF.

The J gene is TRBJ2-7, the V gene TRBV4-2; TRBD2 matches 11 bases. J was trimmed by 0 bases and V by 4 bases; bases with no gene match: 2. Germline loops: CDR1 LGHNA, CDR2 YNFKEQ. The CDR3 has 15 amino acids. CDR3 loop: CASSPTSGSSYEQYF. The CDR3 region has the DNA TGTGCCAGCAGCCCCACTAGCGGGAGCTCCTACGAGCAGTACTTC.

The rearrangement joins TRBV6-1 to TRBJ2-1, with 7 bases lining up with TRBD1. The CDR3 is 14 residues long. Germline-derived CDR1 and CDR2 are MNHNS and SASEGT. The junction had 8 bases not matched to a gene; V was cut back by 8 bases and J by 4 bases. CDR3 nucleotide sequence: TGTGCCAGCGCCATAGACAGGGCTTACAATGAGCAGTTCTTC. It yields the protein CASAIDRAYNEQFF.

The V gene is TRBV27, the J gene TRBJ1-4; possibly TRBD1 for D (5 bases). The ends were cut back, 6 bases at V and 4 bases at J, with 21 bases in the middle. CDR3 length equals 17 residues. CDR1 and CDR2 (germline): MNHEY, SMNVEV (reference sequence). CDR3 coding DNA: TGTGCCAGCAGAAAGGGAACCTCAGGGTTCCTTAATGAAAAACTGTTTTTT. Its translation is CASRKGTSGFLNEKLFF.

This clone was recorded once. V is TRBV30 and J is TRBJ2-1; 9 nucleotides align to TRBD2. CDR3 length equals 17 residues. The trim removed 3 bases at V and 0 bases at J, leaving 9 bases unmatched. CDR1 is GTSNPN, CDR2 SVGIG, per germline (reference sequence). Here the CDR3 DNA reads TGTGCCTGGAGCGGGGGGGGACTAGCAGGCTCCTACAATGAGCAGTTCTTC. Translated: CAWSGGGLAGSYNEQFF.

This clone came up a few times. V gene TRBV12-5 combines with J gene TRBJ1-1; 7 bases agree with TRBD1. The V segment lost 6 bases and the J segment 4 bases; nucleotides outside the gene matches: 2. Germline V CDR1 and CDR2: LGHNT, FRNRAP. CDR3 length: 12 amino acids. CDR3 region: CASGEGATEAFF. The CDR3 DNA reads TGTGCTAGTGGGGAGGGGGCCACTGAAGCTTTCTTT.

In DNA form, the CDR3 reads TGTGCCAGCAGCCCGGGACTCGTCTACAATGAGCAGTTCTTC. Translating it yields CASSPGLVYNEQFF. The chain employs TRBV3-1 (or the pseudogene TRBV3-2) and TRBJ2-1; the D gene is possibly TRBD2 (6 bases). V was pared by 4 bases and J by 3 bases, with 10 bases between. The germline V gene has CDR1 LGHDT and CDR2 YNNKEL (reference sequence). The CDR3 covers 14 residues.

CDR3 in amino acids: CASSGGGGTSSYSYEQYF. Here the CDR3 DNA reads TGTGCCAGCAGCGGCGGTGGTGGCACTAGCAGTTATTCTTACGAGCAGTACTTC. The J gene is TRBJ2-7, the V gene TRBV5-6, with D perhaps matching TRBD2 (6 bases). Germline assignment: CDR1 SGHDT and CDR2 YYEEEE. There are 18 residues in the CDR3. The V end lost 4 bases, the J end lost 4 bases, and 27 bases lay between the germline ends.

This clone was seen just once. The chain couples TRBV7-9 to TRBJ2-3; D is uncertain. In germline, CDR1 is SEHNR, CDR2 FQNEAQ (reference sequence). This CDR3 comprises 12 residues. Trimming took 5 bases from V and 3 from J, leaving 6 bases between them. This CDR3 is CASSHQTDTQYF. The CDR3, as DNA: TGTGCCAGCAGCCATCAAACAGATACGCAGTATTTT.

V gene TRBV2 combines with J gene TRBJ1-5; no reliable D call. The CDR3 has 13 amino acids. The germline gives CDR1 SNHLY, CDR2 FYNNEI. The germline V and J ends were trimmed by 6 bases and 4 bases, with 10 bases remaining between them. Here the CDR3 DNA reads TGTGCCAGCAGGTGGGAGAAAAATCAGCCCCAGCATTTT. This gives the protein CASRWEKNQPQHF.

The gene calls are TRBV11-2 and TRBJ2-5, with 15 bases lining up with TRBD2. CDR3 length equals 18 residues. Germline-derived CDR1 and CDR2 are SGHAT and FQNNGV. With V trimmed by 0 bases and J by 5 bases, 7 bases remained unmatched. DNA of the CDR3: TGTGCCAGCAGCTTAGAGCTGGGACTAGCGGGAGGAGAGGAGACCCAGTACTTC. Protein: CASSLELGLAGGEETQYF.

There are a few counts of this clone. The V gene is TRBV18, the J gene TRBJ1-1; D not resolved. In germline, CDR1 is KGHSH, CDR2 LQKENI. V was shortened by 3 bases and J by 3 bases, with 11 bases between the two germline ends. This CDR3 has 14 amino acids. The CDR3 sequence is CASSPTNGDTEAFF. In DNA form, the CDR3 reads TGTGCCAGCTCACCTACCAACGGGGACACTGAAGCTTTCTTT.

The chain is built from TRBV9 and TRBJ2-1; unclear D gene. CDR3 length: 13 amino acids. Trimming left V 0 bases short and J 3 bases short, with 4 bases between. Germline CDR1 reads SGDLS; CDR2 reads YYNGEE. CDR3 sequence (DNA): TGTGCCAGCAGCGTAGATAGCTACAATGAGCAGTTCTTC. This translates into CASSVDSYNEQFF. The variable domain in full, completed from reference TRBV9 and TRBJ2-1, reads DSGVTQTPKHLITATGQRVTLRCSPRSGDLSVYWYQQSLDQGLQFLIQYYNGEERAKGNILERFSAQQFPDLHSELNLSSLELGDSALYFCASSVDSYNEQFFGPGTRLTVL.

The CDR3 loop is CASSEAVGLAGGYEQYF. The CDR3 region has the DNA TGTGCCAGCAGTGAAGCAGTAGGACTAGCGGGAGGCTACGAGCAGTACTTC. The chain links TRBV6-1 to TRBJ2-7, with 14 nucleotides matching TRBD2. In germline, CDR1 is MNHNS, CDR2 SASEGT. The CDR3 length is 17 residues. With 0 bases clipped from V and 3 bases from J, the junction kept 4 bases outside the gene matches.

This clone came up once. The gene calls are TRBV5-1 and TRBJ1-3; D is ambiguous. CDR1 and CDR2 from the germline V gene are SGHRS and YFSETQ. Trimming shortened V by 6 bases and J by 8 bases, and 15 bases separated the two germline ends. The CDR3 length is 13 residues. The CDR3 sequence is CASKLVEEDTIYF. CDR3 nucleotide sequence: TGCGCCAGCAAACTGGTGGAGGAGGACACCATATATTTT.

CDR3 loop: CASMRLAGGLSSYNEQFF. CDR3 nucleotides: TGTGCCAGCATGCGGCTAGCGGGGGGGCTTAGCTCCTACAATGAGCAGTTCTTC. This chain connects TRBV11-2 to TRBJ2-1; TRBD2 matches 12 bases. The V gene end was trimmed by 7 bases and the J gene end by 0 bases; junction bases not matched to a gene: 10. The germline V gene has CDR1 SGHAT and CDR2 FQNNGV. This CDR3 region has 18 residues.

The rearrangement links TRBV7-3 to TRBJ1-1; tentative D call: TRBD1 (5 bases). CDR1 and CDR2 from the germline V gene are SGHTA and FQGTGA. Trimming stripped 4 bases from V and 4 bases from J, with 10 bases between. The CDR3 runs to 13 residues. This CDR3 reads CASSSREGTEAFF. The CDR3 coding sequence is TGTGCCAGCAGCTCCAGGGAGGGCACTGAAGCTTTCTTT.

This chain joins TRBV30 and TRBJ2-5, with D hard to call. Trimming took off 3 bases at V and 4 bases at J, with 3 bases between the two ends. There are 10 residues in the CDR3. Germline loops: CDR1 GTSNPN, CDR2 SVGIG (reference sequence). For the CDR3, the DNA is TGTGCCTGGAGCGGAGAGACCCAGTACTTC. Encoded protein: CAWSGETQYF.

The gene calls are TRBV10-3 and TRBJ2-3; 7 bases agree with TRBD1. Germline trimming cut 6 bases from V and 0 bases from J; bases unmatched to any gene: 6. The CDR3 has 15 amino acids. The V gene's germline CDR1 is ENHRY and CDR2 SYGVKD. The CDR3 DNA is TGTGCCATCAGCTCCGGGACAGTTAGCACAGATACGCAGTATTTT. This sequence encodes CAISSGTVSTDTQYF.

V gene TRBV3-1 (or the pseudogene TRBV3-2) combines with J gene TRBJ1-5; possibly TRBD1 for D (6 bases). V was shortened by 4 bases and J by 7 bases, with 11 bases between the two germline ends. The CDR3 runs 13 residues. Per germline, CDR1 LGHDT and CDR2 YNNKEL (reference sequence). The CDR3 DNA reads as TGTGCCAGCAGCCGTAACAGGGAGCAGCCCCAGCATTTT. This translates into CASSRNREQPQHF.

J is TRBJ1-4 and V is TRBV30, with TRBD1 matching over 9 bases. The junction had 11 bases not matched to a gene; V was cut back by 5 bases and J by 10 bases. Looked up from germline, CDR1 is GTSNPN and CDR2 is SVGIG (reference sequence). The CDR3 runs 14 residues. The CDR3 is CAWGPGQGLGKLFF. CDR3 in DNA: TGTGCCTGGGGCCCGGGACAGGGCCTTGGAAAACTGTTTTTT.